This T cell receptor beta chain comes out of a study of T cells in pancreatic ductal adenocarcinoma (dated by TCRdb to 2015 to 2018). A note on the overall study: Seeking insight into the adaptive T-cell response that arises naturally, the researchers examined how many CD8+ T cells infiltrated tumors of resected pancreatic ductal adenocarcinoma, where they sat, and what features they had, alongside the same properties of suppressive cells.

Overall results and qualifications from the work: Blood samples had more total productive templates and 7 to 10-fold more unique clonotypes than tumor samples. Comparisons of clonality between tumor and blood may be biased toward lower diversity because tumors are enriched in CD45RO+ effector T cells rather than naive T cells. Since most people with pancreatic cancer show up with disease that cannot be operated on, the resected cohort was biased toward the minority who had early-stage disease. T-cell clonality did not differ significantly between tumor and blood, with mean clonality approximately 0.11 in tumors and roughly 0.072 in blood.

Selected pancreatic ductal adenocarcinoma patients had undergone surgery without neoadjuvant therapy. After peripheral blood was drawn into heparin tubes, PBMCs were separated on a histopaque density gradient and then cryopreserved in approximately 9.1% DMSO. Using the DNeasy Blood and Tissue Kit with Proteinase K and RNase treatment, genomic DNA was extracted from roughly seven PBMC and roughly ten flash-frozen tumor specimens. The immunoSEQ hsTCRB kit was used to amplify TCR beta CDR3 regions from genomic DNA. An Illumina HiSeq system was used for high-throughput TRB CDR3 sequencing. The authors processed their data as follows. The immunoSEQ software was used to analyze sequencing reads, and nonproductive sequences containing premature stops or frame-shifts were removed. Repertoire clonality was computed as one minus Shannon entropy normalized by log2 of the number of unique productive sequences. TCRdb holds this immuneACCESS table with in-frame rearrangements only. Some clones are missing; in checked studies, unresolved V genes explain under half, and the rest has no known cause. That table is the source of V, J and clone size, and D and trimming were worked out from the DNA. The table for this sample lists about 12,000 clones; around 86% of them were counted only once. About 17% of the sample is in the top ten clones.

To note about this clone: The antigen this receptor binds is unknown. No clone much larger than this one lies a single base away; base qualities are absent.

In the germline V gene, CDR1 corresponds to MNHNS and CDR2 to SASEGT. Trimming removed 6 bases from V and 0 bases from J, leaving 9 bases between the germline ends. From the cysteine through the phenylalanine, the CDR3 covers 14 amino acids. The retained sequence is limited to the CDR3, 42 bases, with the frame set at the first base. The sequence derives from a human donor with pancreatic ductal adenocarcinoma. The V gene is TRBV6-1 and the J gene is TRBJ2-1, with no confident D gene call. What was sequenced was PBMCs. In nucleotides, the sequence is TGTGCCAGCAGCCCCGCAAGCTCCTACAATGAGCAGTTCTTC. Translation gives CASSPASSYNEQFF.